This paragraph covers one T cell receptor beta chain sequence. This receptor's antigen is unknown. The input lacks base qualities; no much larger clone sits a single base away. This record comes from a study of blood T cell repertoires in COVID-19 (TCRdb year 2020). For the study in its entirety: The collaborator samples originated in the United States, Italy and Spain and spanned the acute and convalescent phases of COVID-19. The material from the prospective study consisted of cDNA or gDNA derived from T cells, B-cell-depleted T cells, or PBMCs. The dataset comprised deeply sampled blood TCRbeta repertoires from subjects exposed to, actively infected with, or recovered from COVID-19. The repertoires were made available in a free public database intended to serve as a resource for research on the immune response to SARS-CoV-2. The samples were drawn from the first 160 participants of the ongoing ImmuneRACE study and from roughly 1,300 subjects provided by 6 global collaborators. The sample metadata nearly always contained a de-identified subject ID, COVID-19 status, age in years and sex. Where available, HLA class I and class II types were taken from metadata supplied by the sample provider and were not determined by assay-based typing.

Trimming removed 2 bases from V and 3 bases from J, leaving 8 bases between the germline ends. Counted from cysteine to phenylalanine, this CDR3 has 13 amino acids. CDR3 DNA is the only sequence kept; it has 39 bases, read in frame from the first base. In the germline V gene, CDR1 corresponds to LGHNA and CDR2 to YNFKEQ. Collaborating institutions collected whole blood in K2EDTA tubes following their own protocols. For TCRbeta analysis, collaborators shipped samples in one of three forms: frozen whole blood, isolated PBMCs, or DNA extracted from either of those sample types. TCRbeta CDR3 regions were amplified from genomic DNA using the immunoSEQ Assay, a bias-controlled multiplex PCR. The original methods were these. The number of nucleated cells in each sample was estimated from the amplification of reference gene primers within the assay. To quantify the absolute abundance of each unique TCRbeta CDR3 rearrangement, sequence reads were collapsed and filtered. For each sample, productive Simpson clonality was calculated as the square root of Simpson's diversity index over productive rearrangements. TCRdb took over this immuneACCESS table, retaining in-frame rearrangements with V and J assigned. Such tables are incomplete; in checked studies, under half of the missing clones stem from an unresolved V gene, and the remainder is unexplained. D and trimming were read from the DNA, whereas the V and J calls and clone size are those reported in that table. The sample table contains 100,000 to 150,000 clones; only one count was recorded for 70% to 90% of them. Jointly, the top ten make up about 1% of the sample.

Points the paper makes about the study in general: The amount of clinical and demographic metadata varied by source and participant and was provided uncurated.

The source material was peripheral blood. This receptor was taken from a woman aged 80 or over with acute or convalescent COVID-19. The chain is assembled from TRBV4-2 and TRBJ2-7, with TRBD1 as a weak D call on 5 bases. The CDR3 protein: CASSQQGSYEQYF. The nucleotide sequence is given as TGTGCCAGCAGCCAACAGGGTAGCTACGAGCAGTACTTC.